This T cell receptor (beta chain) appears in the sequencing data of a study of T-cell memory formation after mild COVID-19. Study-level findings and limits: Contracting CD8+ clones were enriched in EMRA, CD4+ mainly in CM and EM.

Regarding this clonotype: Antigen unknown.

The CDR3 spans 14 residues. CDR1 and CDR2 (germline): ENHRY, SYGVKD. Trimming left V 0 bases short and J 5 bases short, with 10 bases between. TCRdb reanalysed the 5' RACE reads using MiXCR and keeps one entry per CDR3 protein. The table has approximately 89,000 distinct CDR3 sequences, about 13% seen once. The V gene is TRBV10-3, the J gene TRBJ1-1; D is unclear. Sequencing was performed on PBMCs or a T cell subset sorted from them (not recorded which). The source is a man between 18 and 35 years old who had mild COVID-19 (a few samples of this study predate the infection). Cell type and time point are not known. This CDR3 reads CAISESVGLTEAFF. Written as DNA, the CDR3 is TGTGCCATCAGTGAGTCGGTAGGTCTAACTGAAGCTTTCTTT.